This TCR beta chain comes out of a study of human T cells and chemical hapten exposure (dated by TCRdb to the early 2020s). Describing the broader study: For sensitization, 2% DPC in acetone was applied to a roughly 2 cm by roughly 2 cm area of upper inner arm skin. Throughout the approximately 25-week study period, patients were also given weekly therapeutic DPC doses on the scalp. Patch tests used Finn chambers with 0.01% DPC on the upper back, scored after 6 days by International Contact Dermatitis Research Group standards. The mostly female patient cohort included alopecia areata with under or over 50% scalp involvement, alopecia totalis and alopecia universalis. The libraries were sequenced as a pool, and the TCR yield per sample differed mostly because of small variations in library volumes within the pool. In alopecia patients, the study followed how the peripheral blood TCR repertoire changed in vivo over primary and secondary sensitization to diphenylcyclopropenone (DPC), a hapten. Blood was sampled from patients pre-sensitization (week 0) and at 2, 6 and about 24 weeks after DPC sensitization. For TCR sequencing, blood came from 25 to 30 alopecia patients at anywhere from one to four time points (pre-sensitization, 2, 6 and 24 weeks).

The paper as a whole reports these results and caveats: Patch test score was positively correlated with the number of PT1 expanded TCRs, with significance at thresholds 8, 16 and 32 but not at 4. After repeated subsampling, the strength of the expansion versus patch-test correlation and the threshold at which it became significant changed. Expanded TCRs formed significantly more large CDR3 similarity clusters than pre-sensitization or healthy control sets, consistent with antigen-driven responses. No change with DPC sensitization was found in the number of TCRs above 1 in 1000 frequency, and no evidence of global repertoire structure alterations was found. Alopecia, a presumed autoimmune disease, was present in all patients, so the immune response of the patients might differ from that of healthy individuals.

This clonotype was picked up many times. Its antigen target is currently unknown. Qualities for individual bases were not recorded, and no much larger clone is one base off. This specimen's time point label, interpreted: patch test 3, about 24 weeks after DPC sensitization. Taken with the paper, the label for treatment or condition translates to: therapeutic diphenylcyclopropenone sensitization with weekly scalp DPC. At each patch-test visit, blood was drawn before the patch test was applied. Eligible patients were aged 18 to 70, diagnosed with alopecia, deemed suitable for DPC therapy, and excluded if pregnant. Total RNA was extracted from unfractionated whole blood collected in Tempus Blood RNA tubes. Including cysteine and phenylalanine, the CDR3 has 11 amino acids. Only the CDR3 region is kept as DNA, spanning 33 bases read in frame from base 1. The V end gives up 6 bases and the J end 9 bases, leaving 4 bases in the junction not matched to a gene. From a lookup of the germline V gene, CDR1 and CDR2 are SQVTM and ANQGSEA.

The library was prepared using RACE. Sequenced using a NextSeq 500. During library preparation, unique molecular identifiers were attached to individual cDNA molecules so that TCRs could be counted quantitatively and reproducibly. Both TCR alpha and TCR beta chains were sequenced from each blood RNA sample. The paper's data handling went like this. The median number of TCRs per sample was approximately 93,000, ranging from 23,224 to 690,600. V, J and CDR3 annotation of the TCR reads was performed with the Decombinator software suite. To make PS versus PT1 abundance plots, every sample was subsampled to the same number of TCRs (28,000). TCRs were defined as expanded if absent before sensitization and observed at least eight times at the 2-week time point. Clones were called with MiXCR by TCRdb after fastp trimmed the public reads at Q25, and only in-frame beta chains were retained. Every CDR3 protein is listed once, alongside the most common genes and DNA of its rows. TCRdb's processing, not the study's, gives the V and J calls here. Across this sample there are about 90,000 distinct CDR3 sequences, with about a tenth seen only once. The ten top clones hold roughly 1% of the sample.

This material consisted of whole blood, taken in connection with sensitization to the hapten diphenylcyclopropenone (DPC). This TCR derives from a woman aged 25 to 39 with alopecia areata. Some clones in this sample may be carry-over from other donors' samples. The chain was built from TRBV29-1 and TRBJ2-1; 8 of the junction bases match TRBD1. The CDR3 protein sequence reads: CSVAGGVEQFF. The sequenced DNA is TGCAGCGTGGCAGGGGGCGTTGAGCAGTTCTTC.